Sequencing of this T cell receptor beta chain was carried out in a study of blood T cell repertoires in COVID-19. Study-wide context: Sample material is recorded as cDNA or gDNA derived from T cells, B-cell-depleted T cells, or PBMCs.

CDR3 size: 15 residues. Germline trimming cut 7 bases from V and 0 bases from J; bases unmatched to any gene: 6. The germline V gene has CDR1 SNHLY and CDR2 FYNNEI. Using immunoSEQ multiplex PCR, the repertoire was profiled, and TCRdb retains in-frame clones only, with some absent. The sample records approximately 75,000 clones, approximately 86% being singletons. The V call is TRBV2, the J call TRBJ1-3; 7 positions match TRBD1. This clonotype was obtained from a man older than 75 with COVID-19, enrolled during active disease. The sample taken for sequencing was peripheral blood. CDR3 bases: TGTGCCAGCACCCTGGGGACAGACTCTGGAAACACCATATATTTT. It yields the protein CASTLGTDSGNTIYF.